The 21 T cell receptor beta chains listed next were all sequenced from one sample in a study of T cell responses to AZD1222 COVID-19 vaccine. This table comes from immunoSEQ multiplex PCR, and its TCRdb copy is limited to in-frame clones, with some not included. The sample lists approximately 100,000 clones; roughly 90% were seen once. Sequenced material: peripheral blood, taken on day 0 of MenACWY control vaccination. Receptors originate from an adult in good health.

The V call is TRBV6-5, the J call TRBJ1-3; TRBD1 matches at 7 bases. Per germline, CDR1 MNHEY and CDR2 SVGAGI. This CDR3 is built from 14 residues. After removal of 4 bases from V and 4 bases from J, the junction contained 4 bases not matched to a gene. CDR3 sequence: CASSSRGLGNTIYF. CDR3 sequence (DNA): TGTGCCAGCAGTTCGAGGGGGCTCGGAAACACCATATATTTT.

This rearrangement joins TRBV3-1 (or the pseudogene TRBV3-2) to TRBJ1-1, with a weak D call TRBD1 (5 bases). Trimming shortened V by 3 bases and J by 2 bases, and 13 bases separated the two germline ends. This CDR3 contains 15 residues. Germline V gene lookup returns CDR1 LGHDT and CDR2 YNNKEL (reference sequence). CDR3 protein: CASSHPLRGNTEAFF. The CDR3 DNA sequence: TGTGCCAGCAGCCATCCCCTAAGGGGCAACACTGAAGCTTTCTTT.

The genes are TRBV5-5 and TRBJ1-1; unclear D gene. This CDR3 spans 14 amino acids. The V gene lost 1 base and the J gene lost 4 bases, with 11 bases spanning the gap. Germline V CDR1 and CDR2: SGHKS, YYEKEE (reference sequence). CDR3 nucleotide sequence: TGTGCCAGCAGCTTGAGGGTTGCGGTCACTGAAGCTTTCTTT. It encodes CASSLRVAVTEAFF. Complete variable domain (other parts from reference TRBV5-5 and TRBJ1-1): DAGVTQSPTHLIKTRGQQVTLRCSPISGHKSVSWYQQVLGQGPQFIFQYYEKEERGRGNFPDRFSARQFPNYSSELNVNALLLGDSALYLCASSLRVAVTEAFFGQGTRLTVV.

For the CDR3, the DNA is TGTGCCAGCAGCTTACGAGCGGGAGGGGCGTCCGATACGCAGTATTTT. Protein: CASSLRAGGASDTQYF. The J gene is TRBJ2-3, the V gene TRBV7-9, with 10 bases identical to TRBD2. The CDR3 consists of 16 residues. The junction had 8 bases not matched to a gene; V was cut back by 2 bases and J by 6 bases. Germline V gene data show CDR1 as SEHNR and CDR2 as FQNEAQ (reference sequence).

The chain joins TRBV7-9 to TRBJ1-1; D gene ambiguous. The V gene's germline CDR1 is SEHNR and CDR2 FQNEAQ (reference sequence). CDR3 length equals 12 residues. V was cut by 3 bases and J by 6 bases, with 8 bases left in between. The CDR3 region has the DNA TGTGCCAGCAGCTTGATTATGGCTGAAGCTTTCTTT. As protein: CASSLIMAEAFF.

This chain connects TRBV13 to TRBJ1-1, with unresolved D. V gave up 1 base and J gave up 0 bases, with 9 bases separating them. The CDR3 totals 15 residues. From germline, CDR1 is PRHDT and CDR2 FYEKMQ (reference sequence). CDR3 in DNA: TGTGCCAGCAGCTTAGTAGCGGGAATGAACACTGAAGCTTTCTTT. Its translation is CASSLVAGMNTEAFF. The full variable domain, its missing parts supplied by reference TRBV13 and TRBJ1-1, is AAGVIQSPRHLIKEKRETATLKCYPIPRHDTVYWYQQGPGQDPQFLISFYEKMQSDKGSIPDRFSAQQFSDYHSELNMSSLELGDSALYFCASSLVAGMNTEAFFGQGTRLTVV.

This CDR3 is CASSPPGQSNTEAFF. CDR3 DNA sequence: TGTGCCAGCTCACCCCCAGGACAGTCGAACACTGAAGCTTTCTTT. V usage is TRBV18 and J usage is TRBJ1-1; perhaps TRBD1 as D (6 bases). V was shortened by 3 bases and J by 1 base, with 12 bases between the two germline ends. This CDR3 is built from 15 residues. CDR1 and CDR2 (germline): KGHSH, LQKENI.

This rearrangement joins TRBV24-1 to TRBJ1-5; D is undetermined. Germline CDR1 and CDR2: KGHDR and SFDVKD. CDR3 length: 15 residues. Deletions cut 9 bases from V and 5 bases from J, with 19 bases between. The CDR3 protein is CATPPPSSRDQPQHF. The CDR3 coding sequence is TGTGCCACCCCACCCCCAAGTTCAAGGGATCAGCCCCAGCATTTT.

This chain links TRBV7-9 with TRBJ1-2; 12 positions agree with TRBD1. Trimming removed 5 bases from V and 8 bases from J; junction bases left unmatched: 15. CDR3 size: 17 residues. CDR1 is SEHNR and CDR2 is FQNEAQ in the germline V gene (reference sequence). The chain's CDR3 is CASSRGQGAPLGKGYTF. CDR3 DNA sequence: TGTGCCAGCAGCCGGGGACAGGGGGCACCTTTGGGCAAAGGCTACACCTTC. Supplemented by reference TRBV7-9 and TRBJ1-2, the full variable domain reads DTGVSQNPRHKITKRGQNVTFRCDPISEHNRLYWYRQTLGQGPEFLTYFQNEAQLEKSRLLSDRFSAERPKGSFSTLEIQRTEQGDSAMYLCASSRGQGAPLGKGYTFGSGTRLTVV.

The chain links TRBV14 to TRBJ1-2, with 12 positions matching TRBD1. Germline V gene sequence: CDR1 SGHDN, CDR2 FVKESK. The CDR3 spans 16 residues. V gave up 2 bases and J gave up 5 bases; unmatched junction bases: 6. The CDR3 loop reads CASSQSGTGGIYGYTF. For the CDR3, the DNA is TGTGCCAGCAGCCAATCAGGGACAGGGGGCATTTATGGCTACACCTTC.

The chain joins TRBV4-3 to TRBJ2-3; 9 nucleotides align to TRBD2. Germline V gives CDR1 LGHNA, CDR2 YSLEER. The junction had 3 bases not matched to a gene; V was cut back by 4 bases and J by 4 bases. CDR3 length: 14 amino acids. CDR3 region: CASSRGGASDTQYF. CDR3 in DNA: TGCGCCAGCAGCCGCGGGGGGGCCTCAGATACGCAGTATTTT.

This chain links TRBV7-9 with TRBJ2-7; weak D call: TRBD1 (6 bases). V dropped 8 bases and J dropped 6 bases, with 11 bases sitting between them. Germline CDR1 reads SEHNR; CDR2 reads FQNEAQ (reference sequence). CDR3 size: 11 residues. The CDR3 DNA follows: TGTGCCAGCTGGGGGCCCACCGAGCAGTACTTC. It yields the protein CASWGPTEQYF.

The rearrangement uses TRBV4-3 and TRBJ2-1, with 11 bases aligning to TRBD1. After removal of 7 bases from V and 4 bases from J, the junction contained 9 bases not matched to a gene. Germline lookup yields CDR1 LGHNA and CDR2 YSLEER. The CDR3 covers 16 residues. The CDR3: CASTTGTGGGYNEQFF. For the CDR3, the DNA is TGCGCCAGCACTACCGGGACAGGGGGTGGGTACAATGAGCAGTTCTTC.

V usage is TRBV19 and J usage is TRBJ2-5; D is unresolved. The V end lost 3 bases, the J end lost 5 bases, and 7 bases lay between the germline ends. The CDR3 covers 12 residues. Germline CDR1 is LNHDA and CDR2 is SQIVND (reference sequence). The CDR3 region has the DNA TGTGCCAGTAGTATCGGCGCGGAGACCCAGTACTTC. Its translation is CASSIGAETQYF.

This clone was counted once. The chain is built from TRBV6-2 or TRBV6-3 and TRBJ2-1; 10 bases match TRBD1. Germline CDR1 and CDR2: MNHEY and SVGEGT. V gave up 0 bases and J gave up 9 bases; unmatched junction bases: 8. This CDR3 region has 16 residues. CDR3 protein: CASSYSGQGVVGEQFF. CDR3 sequence (DNA): TGTGCCAGCAGTTACTCAGGACAGGGGGTAGTTGGTGAGCAGTTCTTC.

The chain uses TRBV19 and TRBJ2-6; the D is unclear. The CDR3 runs to 19 residues. V dropped 3 bases and J dropped 0 bases, with 18 bases sitting between them. Germline V lookup: CDR1 LNHDA, CDR2 SQIVND (reference sequence). CDR3 nucleotide sequence: TGTGCCAGTAGTATGTCTCCCCAGATAACGAGCTCTGGGGCCAACGTCCTGACTTTC. Protein product: CASSMSPQITSSGANVLTF.

The chain links TRBV2 to TRBJ1-3; D call uncertain. Germline-derived CDR1 and CDR2 are SNHLY and FYNNEI. The length of the CDR3 is 16 residues. The V gene lost 2 bases and the J gene lost 0 bases, with 11 bases spanning the gap. For the CDR3, the DNA is TGTGCCAGCAGTGAAATGGGTCCCTACTCTGGAAACACCATATATTTT. Protein: CASSEMGPYSGNTIYF.

V is TRBV6-2 or TRBV6-3 and J is TRBJ2-5; D not resolved. Germline V gene data show CDR1 as MNHEY and CDR2 as SVGEGT. The CDR3 runs to 12 residues. V was clipped by 5 bases and J by 13 bases, with 17 bases between them. CDR3 in amino acids: CASSPSGPPRYF. Written as DNA, the CDR3 is TGTGCCAGCAGTCCCTCCGGACCGCCGCGGTACTTC.

The chain is built from TRBV2 and TRBJ2-1; no reliable D call. Germline CDR1 reads SNHLY; CDR2 reads FYNNEI. This CDR3 has 11 residues. The germline V and J ends were trimmed by 5 bases and 8 bases, with 7 bases remaining between them. CDR3 in DNA: TGTGCCAGCAGTTACTGGGATGAGCAGTTCTTC. It specifies CASSYWDEQFF. Using reference TRBV2 and TRBJ2-1 for the parts outside the CDR3, the full variable domain is EPEVTQTPSHQVTQMGQEVILRCVPISNHLYFYWYRQILGQKVEFLVSFYNNEISEKSEIFDDQFSVERPDGSNFTLKIRSTKLEDSAMYFCASSYWDEQFFGPGTRLTVL.

V usage is TRBV5-1 and J usage is TRBJ2-1; 7 positions agree with TRBD1. CDR3 size: 18 residues. Trimming took 0 bases from V and 6 from J; bases not matched to a gene: 15. In germline, CDR1 is SGHRS, CDR2 YFSETQ. CDR3: CASSLALGQASYGNEQFF. The CDR3 DNA reads as TGCGCCAGCAGCTTGGCCCTCGGACAGGCCAGTTATGGCAATGAGCAGTTCTTC.

V gene TRBV7-2 combines with J gene TRBJ2-2, with 8 nucleotides matching TRBD2. There are 16 residues in the CDR3. CDR1 and CDR2 (germline): SGHTA, FQGNSA. The V gene end was trimmed by 2 bases and the J gene end by 0 bases; junction bases not matched to a gene: 2. CDR3 DNA: TGTGCCAGCAGCTTACGGGGGGGGACGAACACCGGGGAGCTGTTTTTT. Amino acid sequence: CASSLRGGTNTGELFF.